This T cell receptor (beta chain) was retrieved from a study of shared clonotypes between healthy human individuals. Germline values: CDR1 LNHDA, CDR2 SQIVND (reference sequence). The ends lost 2 bases at V and 10 bases at J; junction bases unmatched: 6. The CDR3 has 14 residues. Concerning this clone itself: Its target is not known.

Terminally differentiated effector memory CD45RA+ cells were left out of the naive CD8 fraction, which was CD45RO-negative and positively selected for CCR7. Adults of Caucasian background living in Nashville, Tennessee made up all donors. Authors' data handling: Junction-only sequences produced by ImmunoSEQ had no quality scores, so filtering differed. Sequenced by immunoSEQ multiplex PCR; TCRdb stores in-frame clones only, minus some. The D gene and trimming were derived from the DNA, and the V and J assignments and clone size from that table. The sample comprises about 2.1 million clones, just over 90% of which are singletons, and 1.7% rests with the top ten. Points from the study as a whole: Among donors, sharing of clonotypes was expected to be affected by sequencing depth. Generally, naive subsets came out with larger estimated richness than memory subsets.

This clonotype originated in a man aged 18 to 29 in good health. Some clones in this sample may be carry-over from other donors' samples. The chain employs TRBV19 and TRBJ2-1; 9 bases are a match to TRBD2. Sequenced input: naive CD8+ T cells from PBMCs. CDR3 sequence reads: CASSIISAGGEQFF. CDR3 DNA: TGTGCCAGTAGTATAATTTCGGCGGGAGGGGAGCAGTTCTTC.